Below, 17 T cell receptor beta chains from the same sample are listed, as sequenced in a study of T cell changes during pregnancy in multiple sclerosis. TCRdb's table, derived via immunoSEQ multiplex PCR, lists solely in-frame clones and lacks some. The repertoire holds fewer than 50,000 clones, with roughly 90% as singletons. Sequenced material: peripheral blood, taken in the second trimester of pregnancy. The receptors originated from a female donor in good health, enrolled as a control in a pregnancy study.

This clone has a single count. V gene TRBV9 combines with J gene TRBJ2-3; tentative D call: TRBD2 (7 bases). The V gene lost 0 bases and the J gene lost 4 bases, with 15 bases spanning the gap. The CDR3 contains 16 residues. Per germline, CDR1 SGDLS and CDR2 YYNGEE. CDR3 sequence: CASSVVWGGPADTQYF. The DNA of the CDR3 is TGTGCCAGCAGCGTAGTATGGGGGGGGCCGGCAGATACGCAGTATTTT.

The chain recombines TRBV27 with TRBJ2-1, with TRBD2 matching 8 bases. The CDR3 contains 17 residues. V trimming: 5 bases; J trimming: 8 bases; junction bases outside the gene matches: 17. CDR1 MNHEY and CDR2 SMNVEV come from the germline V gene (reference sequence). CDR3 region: CASSSSAGLALVDEQFF. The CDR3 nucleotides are TGTGCCAGCAGTAGTTCTGCTGGACTAGCCCTAGTCGATGAGCAGTTCTTC.

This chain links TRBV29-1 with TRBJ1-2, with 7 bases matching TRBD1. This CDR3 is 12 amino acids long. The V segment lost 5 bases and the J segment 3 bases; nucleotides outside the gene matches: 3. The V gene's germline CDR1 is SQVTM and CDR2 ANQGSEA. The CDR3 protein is CSVRGTDYGYTF. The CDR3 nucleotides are TGCAGCGTTAGAGGGACAGACTATGGCTACACCTTC. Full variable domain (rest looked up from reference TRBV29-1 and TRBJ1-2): SAVISQKPSRDICQRGTSLTIQCQVDSQVTMMFWYRQQPGQSLTLIATANQGSEATYESGFVIDKFPISRPNLTFSTLTVSNMSPEDSSIYLCSVRGTDYGYTFGSGTRLTVV.

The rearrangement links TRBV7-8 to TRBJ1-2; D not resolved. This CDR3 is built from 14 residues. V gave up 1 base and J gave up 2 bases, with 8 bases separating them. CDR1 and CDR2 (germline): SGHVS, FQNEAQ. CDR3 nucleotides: TGTGCCAGCAGCTTAGGCCAGGCAAACTATGGCTACACCTTC. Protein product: CASSLGQANYGYTF.

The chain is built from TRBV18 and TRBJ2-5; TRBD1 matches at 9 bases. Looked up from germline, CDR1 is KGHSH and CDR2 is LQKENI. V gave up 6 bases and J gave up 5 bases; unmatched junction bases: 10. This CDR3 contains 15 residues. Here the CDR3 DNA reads TGTGCCAGCTCGCCTGGGACAGGGTCGGTTGAGACCCAGTACTTC. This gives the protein CASSPGTGSVETQYF.

CDR3 DNA sequence: TGTGCCAGCAGGGCCACCGGGGGATTGACAGGGGCTGGCTACACCTTC. Its translation: CASRATGGLTGAGYTF. This chain uses TRBV25-1 with TRBJ1-2, with 8 bases fitting TRBD1. This CDR3 is built from 16 residues. In germline, CDR1 is MGHDK, CDR2 SYGVNS. J lost 7 bases, V lost 6 bases, and 16 bases had no gene match.

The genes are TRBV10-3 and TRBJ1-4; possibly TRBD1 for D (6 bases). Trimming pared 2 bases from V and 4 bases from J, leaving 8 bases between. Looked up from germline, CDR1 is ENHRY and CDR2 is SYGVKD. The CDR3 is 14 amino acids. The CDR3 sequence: CAISERGGNEKLFF. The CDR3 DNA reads TGTGCCATCAGTGAGAGGGGGGGTAATGAAAAACTGTTTTTT.

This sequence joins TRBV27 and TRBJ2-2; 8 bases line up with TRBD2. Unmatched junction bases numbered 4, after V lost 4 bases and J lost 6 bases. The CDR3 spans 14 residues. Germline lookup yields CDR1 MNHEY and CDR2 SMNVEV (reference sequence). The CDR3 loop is CASSSLGLAGELFF. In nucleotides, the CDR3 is TGTGCCAGCAGTTCTCTGGGACTAGCCGGGGAGCTGTTTTTT.

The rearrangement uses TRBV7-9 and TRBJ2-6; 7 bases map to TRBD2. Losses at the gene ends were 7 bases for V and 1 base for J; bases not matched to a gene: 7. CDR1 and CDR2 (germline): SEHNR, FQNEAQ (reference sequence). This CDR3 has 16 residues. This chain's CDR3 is CASTGVGGSGANVLTF. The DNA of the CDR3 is TGTGCCAGCACCGGAGTCGGGGGGTCTGGGGCCAACGTCCTGACTTTC.

CDR3 amino acids: CASSFLAGDTQYF. In nucleotides, the CDR3 is TGTGCCAGCAGCTTTCTAGCGGGGGATACGCAGTATTTT. The rearrangement joins TRBV7-2 to TRBJ2-3; 9 nucleotides match TRBD2. This CDR3 spans 13 amino acids. With 3 bases clipped from V and 6 bases from J, the junction kept 1 base outside the gene matches. In germline, CDR1 is SGHTA, CDR2 FQGNSA.

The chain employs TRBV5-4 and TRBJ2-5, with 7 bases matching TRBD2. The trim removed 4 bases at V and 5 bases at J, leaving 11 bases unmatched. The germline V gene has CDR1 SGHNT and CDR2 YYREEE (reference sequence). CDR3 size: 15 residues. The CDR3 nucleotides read TGTGCCAGCAGCATACAATCGGACGGGAGGGAGACCCAGTACTTC. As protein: CASSIQSDGRETQYF.

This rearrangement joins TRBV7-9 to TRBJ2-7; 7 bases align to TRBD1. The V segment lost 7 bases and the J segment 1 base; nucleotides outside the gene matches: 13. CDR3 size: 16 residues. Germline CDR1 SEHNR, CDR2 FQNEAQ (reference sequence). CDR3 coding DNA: TGTGCCAGCACCCCCCCCTCTGGACAGGTGTCCTACGAGCAGTACTTC. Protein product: CASTPPSGQVSYEQYF.

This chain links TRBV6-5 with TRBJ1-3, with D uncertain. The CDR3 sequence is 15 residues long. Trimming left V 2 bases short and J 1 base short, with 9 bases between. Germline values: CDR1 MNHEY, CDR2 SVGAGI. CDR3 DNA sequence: TGTGCCAGCAGTTACCTGGGCACTTCTGGAAACACCATATATTTT. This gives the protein CASSYLGTSGNTIYF.

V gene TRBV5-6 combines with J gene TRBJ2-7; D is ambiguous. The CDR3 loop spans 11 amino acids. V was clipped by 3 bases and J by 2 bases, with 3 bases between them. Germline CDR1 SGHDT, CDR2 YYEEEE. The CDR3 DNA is TGTGCCAGCAGCTCAACCTACGAGCAGTACTTC. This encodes CASSSTYEQYF. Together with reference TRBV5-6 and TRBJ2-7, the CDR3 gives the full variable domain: DAGVTQSPTHLIKTRGQQVTLRCSPKSGHDTVSWYQQALGQGPQFIFQYYEEEERQRGNFPDRFSGHQFPNYSSELNVNALLLGDSALYLCASSSTYEQYFGPGTRLTVT.

CDR3 sequence reads: CASSLKRGLYYEQYF. The CDR3 region has the DNA TGTGCCAGCAGCTTAAAGCGGGGGCTTTACTACGAGCAGTACTTC. V gene TRBV11-3 combines with J gene TRBJ2-7; 8 positions agree with TRBD2. Germline V CDR1 and CDR2: SGHNT, YENEEA. J gave up 3 bases and V 2 bases, and 6 bases lay outside the gene matches. The CDR3 has 15 residues.

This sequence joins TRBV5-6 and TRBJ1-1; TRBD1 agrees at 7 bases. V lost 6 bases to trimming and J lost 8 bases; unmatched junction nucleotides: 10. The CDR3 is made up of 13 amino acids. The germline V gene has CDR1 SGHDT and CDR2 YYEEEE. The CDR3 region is CASTIRGRLEAFF. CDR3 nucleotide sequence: TGTGCCAGCACCATTAGGGGGCGCTTGGAAGCTTTCTTT.

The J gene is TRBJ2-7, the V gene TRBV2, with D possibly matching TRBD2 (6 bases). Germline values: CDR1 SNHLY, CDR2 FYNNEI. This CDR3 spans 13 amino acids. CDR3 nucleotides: TGTGCGGGACTCAGTGTAGAGTTCTACGAGCAGTACTTC. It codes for CAGLSVEFYEQYF.